The 4 T cell receptor beta chains presented below share a single source sample, sequenced in a study of cytomegalovirus exposure and HLA in healthy donors. The PCR ran on 60 Vbeta and 13 Jbeta primers. TCRdb keeps only in-frame clones here, not all; method: immunoSEQ multiplex PCR. The sample records about 160,000 clones, about 86% being singletons. Sequenced input: PBMCs. The receptors originated from a woman aged 18-35 years in good health and CMV-seronegative.

CDR3 sequence: CASSSRLAGVRYF. CDR3 nucleotide sequence: TGTGCCAGCAGCTCGCGACTAGCGGGAGTCAGGTATTTT. The V and J genes are TRBV11-3 and TRBJ2-3, with TRBD2 matching 12 bases. Germline V gene sequence: CDR1 SGHNT, CDR2 YENEEA. The CDR3 consists of 13 residues. Losses at the gene ends were 4 bases for V and 14 bases for J; bases not matched to a gene: 7.

This clone was picked up one time. CDR3 region: CASRSLGPREGTSTEAFF. The CDR3 DNA reads TGTGCCAGCAGATCTCTAGGACCCCGGGAGGGTACTAGCACTGAAGCTTTCTTT. The genes are TRBV25-1 and TRBJ1-1; no definite D call. The germline CDR1 and CDR2 sequences are MGHDK and SYGVNS. V was clipped by 6 bases and J by 4 bases, with 27 bases between them. There are 18 residues in the CDR3.

The chain's CDR3 is CASSLFGDTGELFF. In nucleotides, the CDR3 is TGTGCCAGCAGTTTGTTCGGGGACACCGGGGAGCTGTTTTTT. The V gene is TRBV28, the J gene TRBJ2-2; tentative D call: TRBD2 (5 bases). This CDR3 contains 14 residues. V lost 3 bases and J lost 3, with 8 bases in between. CDR1 is MDHEN and CDR2 is SYDVKM in the germline V gene.

The V call is TRBV29-1, the J call TRBJ2-7; 10 bases are shared with TRBD2. CDR1 SQVTM and CDR2 ANQGSEA come from the germline V gene. The CDR3 extends over 12 amino acids. CDR3 amino acids: CTASGSSYEQYF. CDR3 in DNA: TGCACCGCTAGCGGGAGCTCCTACGAGCAGTACTTC.